Presented here are 5 T cell receptor beta chains from one specimen sequenced in a study of blood T cell repertoires in COVID-19 (dated by TCRdb to between 2020 and 2021). Libraries were made using the immunoSEQ multiplex PCR assay. Imported from immuneACCESS, the table was reduced by TCRdb to in-frame sequences with V and J called. These copies leave out some clones; in studies compared against another copy, an unresolved V gene accounts for under half, and the cause of the remainder is not known. In all, the sample holds more than 120,000 clones, and about 90% of those were seen once. The ten largest make up over 35% of the sample. The sequencing sample was made of peripheral blood. Source of these receptors: a man aged 45 to 65 who had recovered from COVID-19.

This chain uses TRBV4-2 with TRBJ1-4; D unresolved. Germline V gene sequence: CDR1 LGHNA, CDR2 YNFKEQ. Trimming left V 0 bases short and J 0 bases short, with 8 bases between. This CDR3 region has 16 residues. The CDR3: CASSQDGVATNEKLFF. For the CDR3, the DNA is TGTGCCAGCAGCCAAGACGGAGTTGCAACTAATGAAAAACTGTTTTTT.

This chain joins TRBV5-1 and TRBJ1-1; D not resolved. The CDR3 sequence is 15 residues long. V lost 1 base and J lost 0, with 10 bases in between. From germline, CDR1 is SGHRS and CDR2 YFSETQ. The CDR3 loop reads CASSLFRNMNTEAFF. The CDR3 DNA reads as TGCGCCAGCAGCTTGTTCCGTAACATGAACACTGAAGCTTTCTTT. The variable domain in full, completed from reference TRBV5-1 and TRBJ1-1, reads KAGVTQTPRYLIKTRGQQVTLSCSPISGHRSVSWYQQTPGQGLQFLFEYFSETQRNKGNFPGRFSGRQFSNSRSEMNVSTLELGDSALYLCASSLFRNMNTEAFFGQGTRLTVV.

In nucleotides, the CDR3 is TGCAGCGTTGCCCACACAGGGACGTGGGAGCAGTACTTC. This gives the protein CSVAHTGTWEQYF. V is TRBV29-1 and J is TRBJ2-7; D may be TRBD1 (6 bases). V lost 4 bases and J lost 7, with 17 bases in between. The CDR3 covers 13 residues. CDR1 is SQVTM and CDR2 is ANQGSEA in the germline V gene.

This chain links TRBV6-5 with TRBJ1-3; tentative D call: TRBD1 (5 bases). Germline loops: CDR1 MNHEY, CDR2 SVGAGI. Trimming pared 2 bases from V and 0 bases from J, leaving 8 bases between. The CDR3 contains 15 residues. The DNA for the CDR3 is TGTGCCAGCAGTTACCGACAGATCTCTGGAAACACCATATATTTT. Translating gives CASSYRQISGNTIYF.

The chain combines TRBV5-4 with TRBJ1-1; weak D call: TRBD1 (5 bases). The V end was cut by 6 bases, the J end by 1 base, with 10 bases between. There are 13 residues in the CDR3. CDR1 and CDR2 from the germline V gene are SGHNT and YYREEE (reference sequence). The DNA for the CDR3 is TGTGCCAGCACGTTGGGGGGGAACACTGAAGCTTTCTTT. Translating gives CASTLGGNTEAFF.